Listed below are T cell receptor beta chains from one sample, sequenced in a study of OX40 agonist ivuxolimab in advanced cancers. Clones were read by immunoSEQ multiplex PCR, and TCRdb kept only the in-frame ones, dropping some. The sample holds under 85,000 clones, about 93% seen once. Sequencing was performed on CD4+ or CD8+ T cells sorted from blood, taken in a trial of the OX40 agonist ivuxolimab. The receptors were gathered from an adult with an advanced solid tumor such as melanoma, head and neck, liver or kidney cancer. CDR3s include the opening cysteine and the closing phenylalanine or tryptophan. Each record gives: V gene, J gene, CDR3 protein.

>TRBV25-1|TRBJ1-2
CASSGEPYGYTF
>TRBV7-6|TRBJ2-7
CASSADTFSASYEQYF
>TRBV29-1|TRBJ2-1
CSVWGQGGSYNEQFF
>TRBV11-2|TRBJ1-1
CASSLAGPTVNTEAFF
>TRBV27|TRBJ1-5
CASSLGSGRQPQHF
>TRBV13|TRBJ2-1
CASSLEDTQEKNYNEQFF
>TRBV4-1|TRBJ1-1
CASSQERTGGAEAFF
>TRBV7-2|TRBJ2-1
CASSLGRDSRNEQFF
>TRBV19|TRBJ2-3
CASSIKQHTDTQYF
>TRBV7-9|TRBJ2-7
CASTLTGGPDEQYF
>TRBV5-6|TRBJ1-5
CASSFGGQPQHF
>TRBV7-9|TRBJ2-7
CASTDGRTGKSRPYEQYF
>TRBV5-1|TRBJ1-1
CASSWEPGQTNTEAFF
>TRBV6-5|TRBJ2-1
CASSADGSYNEQFF
>TRBV4-1|TRBJ1-1
CASSQFVTTGTEAFF
>TRBV4-3|TRBJ2-2
CASSQEGGLAATTGELFF
>TRBV15|TRBJ1-1
CATSGANTEAFF
>TRBV7-8|TRBJ2-5
CATSRKAGLAGGTETQYF
>TRBV7-6|TRBJ2-7
CASSPMGHGGYEQYF
>TRBV4-3|TRBJ1-1
CASSQAWGLLDREQGEAFF
>TRBV6-1|TRBJ1-5
CASRSVEQPQHF
>TRBV27|TRBJ1-6
CASRVTGGGSPLHF
>TRBV29-1|TRBJ2-2
CSYQREWNTGELFF
>TRBV5-4|TRBJ2-3
CASSLGSLGGDTQYF
>TRBV2|TRBJ2-7
CASSGQSYEQYF
>TRBV7-9|TRBJ2-1
CASSYNEQFF
>TRBV19|TRBJ1-1
CASSIRGGTEAFF
>TRBV27|TRBJ1-2
CASSWNANRGYTF
>TRBV28|TRBJ2-7
CASSPGYEQYF
>TRBV4-3|TRBJ1-2
CASSQASLYYGYTF
>TRBV6-1|TRBJ1-6
CASSNRDRTLTLHF
>TRBV6-5|TRBJ2-7
CASSAGTGSGEQYF
>TRBV4-3|TRBJ1-1
CASSHTGALNTEAFF
>TRBV5-5|TRBJ1-3
CASSAGGTGVWENTIYF
>TRBV7-8|TRBJ2-1
CASRPDPGDEQFF
>TRBV28|TRBJ1-5
CASSRPRTGESNQPQHF
>TRBV6-5|TRBJ1-6
CASSELQGSPLHF
>TRBV5-1|TRBJ2-3
CASSFRTGGTDTQYF
>TRBV6-5|TRBJ2-3
CASSGGAGDTQYF